One and the same sample provided the 29 T cell receptor beta chains below, sequenced in a study of blood T cell repertoires in COVID-19. Sequencing was performed with immunoSEQ multiplex PCR; in TCRdb, only in-frame clones are kept and a portion is missing. The repertoire holds about 180,000 clones, with approximately 83% as singletons. The sample consisted of peripheral blood. Every receptor here comes from a human donor with active or convalescent COVID-19. The donor label of this sample is uncertain.

The chain combines TRBV30 with TRBJ1-2; 7 bases are shared with TRBD1. Germline V lookup: CDR1 GTSNPN, CDR2 SVGIG (reference sequence). Losses at the gene ends were 2 bases for V and 8 bases for J; bases not matched to a gene: 5. There are 12 residues in the CDR3. CDR3 nucleotides: TGTGCCTGGAGTTTGACAGGGTCCGGCTACACCTTC. Protein product: CAWSLTGSGYTF. Filled out from reference TRBV30 and TRBJ1-2, the complete variable domain reads SQTIHQWPATLVQPVGSPLSLECTVEGTSNPNLYWYRQAAGRGLQLLFYSVGIGQISSEVPQNLSASRPQDRQFILSSKKLLLSDSGFYLCAWSLTGSGYTFGSGTRLTVV.

The chain recombines TRBV7-9 with TRBJ1-4, with 8 bases matching TRBD1. The CDR3 spans 16 residues. Trimming at V came to 5 bases and at J to 6 bases, leaving 11 bases not matched to a gene. Germline CDR1 reads SEHNR; CDR2 reads FQNEAQ (reference sequence). In DNA form, the CDR3 reads TGTGCCAGCAGCCAAGGCCGACAGGGGTGGGATGAAAAACTGTTTTTT. It is translated as CASSQGRQGWDEKLFF.

This chain connects TRBV28 to TRBJ2-1; 9 bases are shared with TRBD1. The ends lost 7 bases at V and 4 bases at J; junction bases unmatched: 2. The CDR3 runs to 13 residues. Germline lookup yields CDR1 MDHEN and CDR2 SYDVKM. CDR3 coding DNA: TGTGCCAGCATTGACAGGGGGTACAATGAGCAGTTCTTC. Its translation: CASIDRGYNEQFF. The entire variable domain, with the rest obtained from reference TRBV28 and TRBJ2-1, is as follows: DVKVTQSSRYLVKRTGEKVFLECVQDMDHENMFWYRQDPGLGLRLIYFSYDVKMKEKGDIPEGYSVSREKKERFSLILESASTNQTSMYLCASIDRGYNEQFFGPGTRLTVL.

The chain has TRBV11-3 and TRBJ2-1, with D possibly TRBD2 on 6 matching bases. The V end lost 5 bases, the J end lost 6 bases, and 23 bases lay between the germline ends. The CDR3 extends over 17 amino acids. Per germline, CDR1 SGHNT and CDR2 YENEEA. CDR3 DNA: TGTGCCAGCAGCCGTATTTCCGGCGGGGAAGGGCGCAATGAGCAGTTCTTC. This gives the protein CASSRISGGEGRNEQFF.

CDR3 sequence (DNA): TGTGCCAGCAGTTTATATGGGACAGGGTCCTTTCAGCCCCAGCATTTT. Its translation: CASSLYGTGSFQPQHF. The V and J genes are TRBV27 and TRBJ1-5, with 9 bases fitting TRBD1. This CDR3 contains 16 residues. CDR1 MNHEY and CDR2 SMNVEV come from the germline V gene (reference sequence). With 1 base clipped from V and 6 bases from J, the junction kept 7 bases outside the gene matches.

This clone has just a few counts. The genes are TRBV29-1 and TRBJ1-1; 7 bases fit TRBD1. With V trimmed by 5 bases and J by 1 base, 4 bases remained unmatched. The CDR3 is 13 residues long. Germline CDR1 SQVTM, CDR2 ANQGSEA. CDR3 bases: TGCAGCGTTCGAGGGGGCGAGAACACTGAAGCTTTCTTT. This codes for CSVRGGENTEAFF.

The chain employs TRBV18 and TRBJ1-4, with 10 bases fitting TRBD1. J was trimmed by 8 bases and V by 3 bases; bases with no gene match: 6. The CDR3 is made up of 15 amino acids. Germline CDR1 KGHSH, CDR2 LQKENI. The CDR3 loop reads CASSPTGGAGEKLFF. CDR3 nucleotides: TGTGCCAGCTCACCGACAGGGGGCGCCGGCGAAAAACTGTTTTTT. Variable domain in full (rest from reference TRBV18 and TRBJ1-4): NAGVMQNPRHLVRRRGQEARLRCSPMKGHSHVYWYRQLPEEGLKFMVYLQKENIIDESGMPKERFSAEFPKEGPSILRIQQVVRGDSAAYFCASSPTGGAGEKLFFGSGTQLSVL.

This chain links TRBV2 with TRBJ2-3, with no clear D. V was shortened by 7 bases and J by 6 bases, with 17 bases between the two germline ends. The CDR3 runs 14 residues. Germline CDR1 SNHLY, CDR2 FYNNEI. CDR3 loop: CASIIARMADTQYF. DNA of the CDR3: TGTGCCAGCATTATAGCCAGAATGGCGGATACGCAGTATTTT. The whole variable domain, filled in from reference TRBV2 and TRBJ2-3, reads EPEVTQTPSHQVTQMGQEVILRCVPISNHLYFYWYRQILGQKVEFLVSFYNNEISEKSEIFDDQFSVERPDGSNFTLKIRSTKLEDSAMYFCASIIARMADTQYFGPGTRLTVL.

The chain links TRBV13 to TRBJ2-7, with D possibly being TRBD2 (5 bases). V was clipped by 4 bases and J by 6 bases, with 16 bases between them. The length of the CDR3 is 14 residues. Germline V CDR1 and CDR2: PRHDT, FYEKMQ (reference sequence). The CDR3 protein is CASSSREGVPEQYF. CDR3 nucleotide sequence: TGTGCCAGCAGCTCCCGAGAGGGAGTCCCCGAGCAGTACTTC. Drawing the rest from reference TRBV13 and TRBJ2-7, the complete variable domain is AAGVIQSPRHLIKEKRETATLKCYPIPRHDTVYWYQQGPGQDPQFLISFYEKMQSDKGSIPDRFSAQQFSDYHSELNMSSLELGDSALYFCASSSREGVPEQYFGPGTRLTVT.

A single count supports this clone. The chain joins TRBV7-2 to TRBJ2-7; D is undetermined. The V and J ends lost 3 bases and 5 bases respectively, with 11 bases between them. The CDR3 covers 13 residues. Germline CDR1 and CDR2: SGHTA and FQGNSA. The CDR3 protein is CASSLVAGNEQYF. DNA of the CDR3: TGTGCCAGCAGCTTGGTAGCCGGAAACGAGCAGTACTTC.

The gene calls are TRBV6-5 and TRBJ1-3, with D unresolved. Trimming took 2 bases from V and 4 from J, leaving 9 bases between them. Per the germline V gene, CDR1 is MNHEY and CDR2 is SVGAGI. The CDR3 totals 14 residues. The CDR3 sequence: CASSYSSPGNTIYF. In DNA form, the CDR3 reads TGTGCCAGCAGTTACAGCTCTCCGGGAAACACCATATATTTT.

The chain is built from TRBV5-6 and TRBJ1-4; 7 bases fit TRBD1. Germline V gene lookup returns CDR1 SGHDT and CDR2 YYEEEE. This CDR3 is built from 14 residues. Trimming at V came to 2 bases and at J to 9 bases, leaving 7 bases not matched to a gene. CDR3 sequence reads: CASSLRRGLQKLFF. CDR3 in DNA: TGTGCCAGCAGCTTACGAAGGGGGCTACAAAAACTGTTTTTT.

The chain uses TRBV19 and TRBJ2-4, with no clear D. V was cut by 3 bases and J by 5 bases, with 8 bases left in between. The germline CDR1 and CDR2 sequences are LNHDA and SQIVND (reference sequence). CDR3 size: 13 residues. In DNA, the CDR3 is TGTGCCAGTAGTATGGGCAGTCAAAACATTCAGTACTTC. Amino acids: CASSMGSQNIQYF.

This clone was detected once. This chain links TRBV3-1 (or the pseudogene TRBV3-2) with TRBJ1-5; tentative D call: TRBD1 (6 bases). The CDR3 runs to 15 residues. V was pared by 4 bases and J by 6 bases, with 16 bases between. Germline CDR1 and CDR2: LGHDT and YNNKEL (reference sequence). CDR3 region: CASSRRGGESQPQHF. The CDR3 DNA sequence: TGTGCCAGCAGCCGCCGGGGGGGCGAGAGTCAGCCCCAGCATTTT.

There are a few counts of this clone. The V call is TRBV6-6, the J call TRBJ1-1; tentatively, D is TRBD1 (5 bases). This CDR3 has 14 amino acids. CDR1 and CDR2 (germline): MNHNY, SVGAGI (reference sequence). Between the trimmed V and J ends, which lost 0 bases and 1 base, there was a span of 6 bases. CDR3 in amino acids: CASSYSTANTEAFF. Here the CDR3 DNA reads TGTGCCAGCAGTTACTCGACAGCGAACACTGAAGCTTTCTTT.

The chain carries TRBV7-3 and TRBJ2-1, with TRBD2 matching over 11 bases. The CDR3 totals 15 residues. The trim removed 5 bases at V and 6 bases at J, leaving 6 bases unmatched. Per germline, CDR1 SGHTA and CDR2 FQGTGA. The chain's CDR3 is CASSVLAGVFNEQFF. The CDR3 region has the DNA TGTGCCAGCAGCGTACTAGCGGGAGTGTTCAATGAGCAGTTCTTC.

This clone was counted a single time. The rearrangement links TRBV28 to TRBJ1-1; 8 positions agree with TRBD1. Per germline, CDR1 MDHEN and CDR2 SYDVKM. J gave up 4 bases and V 3 bases, and 16 bases lay outside the gene matches. The CDR3 is 18 residues long. CDR3 DNA: TGTGCCAGCAGTTTTATGTTTGGCAGGGGGCGCGTTATCACTGAAGCTTTCTTT. Its protein is CASSFMFGRGRVITEAFF.

The rearrangement links TRBV30 to TRBJ2-1; TRBD2 matches at 9 bases. The V segment lost 4 bases and the J segment 3 bases; nucleotides outside the gene matches: 7. The germline gives CDR1 GTSNPN, CDR2 SVGIG (reference sequence). This CDR3 spans 15 amino acids. CDR3 amino acids: CAWKPGTSFYNEQFF. CDR3 sequence (DNA): TGTGCCTGGAAGCCCGGGACTAGCTTCTACAATGAGCAGTTCTTC.

This clone was counted between two and nine times. The J gene is TRBJ2-7, the V gene TRBV6-1; TRBD2 is a possible D gene (5 bases). Germline V gene lookup returns CDR1 MNHNS and CDR2 SASEGT. Trimming removed 3 bases at V and 2 bases at J, with 11 bases between. The length of the CDR3 is 14 residues. DNA of the CDR3: TGTGCCAGCAGTGAGCCGGGAAGAGCCTACGAGCAGTACTTC. Its translation: CASSEPGRAYEQYF.

V gene TRBV24-1 combines with J gene TRBJ1-1; D unresolved. Germline loops: CDR1 KGHDR, CDR2 SFDVKD. Trimming pared 10 bases from V and 0 bases from J, leaving 17 bases between. The CDR3 runs 15 residues. CDR3 in DNA: TGTGCCACAGCGGTTGACGCGAACATGAACACTGAAGCTTTCTTT. Translated: CATAVDANMNTEAFF.

The rearrangement joins TRBV5-1 to TRBJ1-1; weak D call: TRBD1 (6 bases). The V end was cut by 0 bases, the J end by 4 bases, with 10 bases between. CDR1 is SGHRS, CDR2 YFSETQ, per germline. This CDR3 region has 14 residues. The DNA of the CDR3 is TGCGCCAGCAGCTTGGACAGGGTGGGCACTGAAGCTTTCTTT. Translation gives CASSLDRVGTEAFF.

CDR3 sequence reads: CATSDSDLAGISTDTQYF. CDR3 bases: TGTGCCACCAGTGACTCCGATCTAGCGGGGATAAGCACAGATACGCAGTATTTT. J is TRBJ2-3 and V is TRBV24-1; TRBD2 aligns across 9 bases. Germline CDR1 reads KGHDR; CDR2 reads SFDVKD. The junction had 10 bases not matched to a gene; V was cut back by 4 bases and J by 0 bases. This CDR3 region has 18 residues.

The V gene is TRBV7-6, the J gene TRBJ2-5, with unresolved D. Between the trimmed V and J ends, which lost 3 bases and 0 bases, there was a span of 5 bases. The germline V gene has CDR1 SGHVS and CDR2 FNYEAQ. There are 13 residues in the CDR3. The DNA for the CDR3 is TGTGCCAGCAGCTTCGCGTACCAAGAGACCCAGTACTTC. Its translation is CASSFAYQETQYF. The full variable domain, with the rest looked up from reference TRBV7-6 and TRBJ2-5, is GAGVSQSPRYKVTKRGQDVALRCDPISGHVSLYWYRQALGQGPEFLTYFNYEAQQDKSGLPNDRFSAERPEGSISTLTIQRTEQRDSAMYRCASSFAYQETQYFGPGTRLLVL.

V gene TRBV24-1 combines with J gene TRBJ2-7, with D perhaps matching TRBD2 (5 bases). V was trimmed by 4 bases and J by 5 bases, leaving 17 bases between them. CDR3 length equals 15 residues. CDR1 KGHDR and CDR2 SFDVKD come from the germline V gene. The chain's CDR3 is CATSDPTRRGNEQYF. The CDR3 region has the DNA TGTGCCACCAGTGACCCTACCCGTCGGGGAAACGAGCAGTACTTC.

The chain combines TRBV6-5 with TRBJ1-1; no firm D call. The germline V gene encodes CDR1 MNHEY and CDR2 SVGAGI. V shed 5 bases and J shed 8 bases, with 21 bases lying between them. The CDR3 spans 15 residues. The CDR3 reads CASSRPYPERTEAFF. CDR3 sequence (DNA): TGTGCCAGCAGTCGCCCCTATCCCGAGAGAACGGAAGCTTTCTTT.

This clone has a single count. The J gene is TRBJ1-5, the V gene TRBV28; D perhaps matches TRBD1 (6 bases). V shed 9 bases and J shed 6 bases, with 18 bases lying between them. Germline V gene sequence: CDR1 MDHEN, CDR2 SYDVKM. The CDR3 totals 14 residues. For the CDR3, the DNA is TGTGCCAGTGTAACAGGGTTGGAAAGTCAGCCCCAGCATTTT. This sequence encodes CASVTGLESQPQHF.

V usage is TRBV7-9 and J usage is TRBJ2-3; 10 bases align to TRBD2. The germline V gene has CDR1 SEHNR and CDR2 FQNEAQ (reference sequence). The CDR3 extends over 14 amino acids. Germline trimming cut 5 bases from V and 7 bases from J; bases unmatched to any gene: 6. The CDR3 region is CASSLSGRMHTQYF. DNA of the CDR3: TGTGCCAGCAGCCTTAGCGGGAGGATGCATACGCAGTATTTT.

This clone was found once. The chain employs TRBV4-3 and TRBJ1-6; no firm D call. The CDR3 length is 13 residues. CDR1 and CDR2 from the germline V gene are LGHNA and YSLEER. The V end lost 0 bases, the J end lost 10 bases, and 7 bases lay between the germline ends. CDR3 loop: CASSQDEGSPLHF. The CDR3 bases are TGCGCCAGCAGCCAAGATGAGGGATCACCCCTCCACTTT.

CDR3 residues: CAISEARQGMYEQYF. DNA for the CDR3: TGTGCCATCAGCGAGGCAAGGCAGGGGATGTACGAGCAGTACTTC. This rearrangement joins TRBV10-3 to TRBJ2-7; possibly TRBD1 for D (6 bases). This CDR3 comprises 15 residues. Germline CDR1 is ENHRY and CDR2 is SYGVKD. V was clipped by 6 bases and J by 4 bases, with 19 bases between them.